Listed below are T cell receptor beta chains from one sample, sequenced in a study of T cells in Graves' hyperthyroidism and ophthalmopathy. TCRdb redid the calling of the multiplex PCR reads with MiXCR, one entry per CDR3 protein. The profile shows 500,000 to 550,000 distinct CDR3 sequences, about a fifth of them singletons. Sequenced sample: blood. Source of these receptors: a man between 18 and 35 years old with Graves' hyperthyroidism. The CDR3 runs from the conserved cysteine through the conserved F or W. A D gene is named only where the DNA matches it firmly. The size field is filled for only some rows; it gives once, few, many or a size class.

J gene: TRBJ1-2
V gene: TRBV28
clone size: -
D gene: -
CDR3 DNA: TGTGCCAGCAGTCTCTCGTCAAAGGGCGGCTACACCTTC
CDR3 protein: CASSLSSKGGYTF

J gene: TRBJ1-1
V gene: TRBV6-1
clone size: -
D gene: -
CDR3 DNA: TGTGCCAGCAGTGAAGCCGGGGTCACCACTGAAGCTTTCTTT
CDR3 protein: CASSEAGVTTEAFF

J gene: TRBJ2-6
V gene: TRBV20-1
clone size: many
D gene: TRBD1
CDR3 DNA: TGCAGTGCTAGAGAGGGGACAGGATTTTTCTCTGGGGCCAACGTCCTGACTTTC
CDR3 protein: CSAREGTGFFSGANVLTF

J gene: TRBJ1-2
V gene: TRBV6-5
clone size: many
D gene: -
CDR3 DNA: TGTGCCAGCAGTTACTCGAGAGGGCAAAACTATGGCTACACCTTC
CDR3 protein: CASSYSRGQNYGYTF

J gene: TRBJ1-1
V gene: TRBV6-1
clone size: -
D gene: -
CDR3 DNA: TGTGCCAGCAAGGAGACCATGAACACTGAAGCTTTCTTT
CDR3 protein: CASKETMNTEAFF

J gene: TRBJ2-7
V gene: TRBV25-1
clone size: -
D gene: TRBD2
CDR3 DNA: TGTGCCAGCAGTGGCCGACTAGCGGGGGACCCCTACGAGCAGTACTTC
CDR3 protein: CASSGRLAGDPYEQYF

J gene: TRBJ1-4
V gene: TRBV20-1
clone size: few
D gene: -
CDR3 DNA: TGCAGTGCTCCTTCGGGGGGCAGGGAAAAACTGTTTTTT
CDR3 protein: CSAPSGGREKLFF

J gene: TRBJ1-5
V gene: TRBV25-1
clone size: -
D gene: -
CDR3 DNA: TGTGCCAGCAGTGACTCGGGGGGCGCAGGTCAGCCCCAGCATTTT
CDR3 protein: CASSDSGGAGQPQHF

J gene: TRBJ2-5
V gene: TRBV2
clone size: many
D gene: -
CDR3 DNA: TGTGCCAGCAGTGAATCCCCGGGATTCCAAGAGACCCAGTACTTC
CDR3 protein: CASSESPGFQETQYF

J gene: TRBJ2-7
V gene: TRBV12-3/TRBV12-4
clone size: many
D gene: -
CDR3 DNA: TGTGCCAGCAGTTCGGCAGGTGGTTACGAGCAGTACTTC
CDR3 protein: CASSSAGGYEQYF

J gene: TRBJ1-5
V gene: TRBV30
clone size: few
D gene: -
CDR3 DNA: TGTGCCTGGAGTGTACATCACCTTTATCGCAATCAGCCCCAGCATTTT
CDR3 protein: CAWSVHHLYRNQPQHF

J gene: TRBJ2-5
V gene: TRBV13
clone size: few
D gene: -
CDR3 DNA: TGTGCCAGCAGCTTAGGCTACGAAGGGGGTAAAGAGACCCAGTACTTC
CDR3 protein: CASSLGYEGGKETQYF

J gene: TRBJ2-3
V gene: TRBV27
clone size: once
D gene: TRBD2
CDR3 DNA: TGTGCCAGCAGTACCCGACTAGCGTCTAGCACAGATACGCAGTATTTT
CDR3 protein: CASSTRLASSTDTQYF

J gene: TRBJ1-1
V gene: TRBV12-3/TRBV12-4
clone size: many
D gene: -
CDR3 DNA: TGTGCCAGCAGTTTAGGCCCAGGCGAAACCCGAACGAACACTGAAGCTTTCTTT
CDR3 protein: CASSLGPGETRTNTEAFF

J gene: TRBJ2-7
V gene: TRBV12-3/TRBV12-4
clone size: few
D gene: TRBD2
CDR3 DNA: TGTGCCAGCAGTCCGAAGACTAGCCCTGGCGAGCAGTACTTC
CDR3 protein: CASSPKTSPGEQYF

J gene: TRBJ1-2
V gene: TRBV27
clone size: -
D gene: -
CDR3 DNA: TGTGCCAGCAGTTTATCCCCTATTTCGGATGGCTACACCTTC
CDR3 protein: CASSLSPISDGYTF

J gene: TRBJ2-7
V gene: TRBV2
clone size: many
D gene: -
CDR3 DNA: TGTGCCAGCAGTGTCTCCCGGCGGTTGTACGAGCAGTACTTC
CDR3 protein: CASSVSRRLYEQYF

J gene: TRBJ1-1
V gene: TRBV7-9
clone size: many
D gene: -
CDR3 DNA: TGTGCCAGCAGCTTAGCCACAGGACAACTCAAAGCTTTCTTT
CDR3 protein: CASSLATGQLKAFF

J gene: TRBJ2-5
V gene: TRBV7-8
clone size: many
D gene: TRBD2
CDR3 DNA: TGTGCCAGCAGCCCGGGACTAGCGGGGGGTCCAGAGACCCAGTACTTC
CDR3 protein: CASSPGLAGGPETQYF

J gene: TRBJ2-5
V gene: TRBV20-1
clone size: -
D gene: -
CDR3 DNA: TGCAGTGCTAGGACGGGATGGGAGACCCAGTACTTC
CDR3 protein: CSARTGWETQYF

J gene: TRBJ2-5
V gene: TRBV7-2
clone size: -
D gene: -
CDR3 DNA: TGTGCCAGCAGCTCCCCCGGACCCTCGGGGACCCAGTACTTC
CDR3 protein: CASSSPGPSGTQYF

J gene: TRBJ1-5
V gene: TRBV2
clone size: many
D gene: TRBD1
CDR3 DNA: TGTGCCAGCAGTGGCTGGACAGGGTCGGATCAGCCCCAGCATTTT
CDR3 protein: CASSGWTGSDQPQHF

J gene: TRBJ1-1
V gene: TRBV3-1
clone size: -
D gene: -
CDR3 DNA: TGTGCCAGCAGCCAATCAGGGTCAAGCACTGAAGCTTTCTTT
CDR3 protein: CASSQSGSSTEAFF

J gene: TRBJ1-1
V gene: TRBV28
clone size: many
D gene: -
CDR3 DNA: TGTGCCAGCAGTCTCTATCCGGGTCTGCTTGAAGCTTTCTTT
CDR3 protein: CASSLYPGLLEAFF

J gene: TRBJ1-5
V gene: TRBV19
clone size: few
D gene: TRBD1
CDR3 DNA: TGTGCCAGTAGTACTACAGGGGCAGTACATCAGCCCCAGCATTTT
CDR3 protein: CASSTTGAVHQPQHF

J gene: TRBJ2-7
V gene: TRBV6-1
clone size: -
D gene: -
CDR3 DNA: TGTGCCAGCAGGCCGAGGGGGGCCCACGAGCAGTACTTC
CDR3 protein: CASRPRGAHEQYF

J gene: TRBJ1-5
V gene: TRBV4-1
clone size: once
D gene: -
CDR3 DNA: TGCGCCAGCAGCCAACACCCAGGGGGCAATCAGCCCCAGCATTTT
CDR3 protein: CASSQHPGGNQPQHF

J gene: TRBJ2-5
V gene: TRBV12-3/TRBV12-4
clone size: many
D gene: TRBD2
CDR3 DNA: TGTGCCAGCAGTTTGATCGGACTAGGCCTTATCCGGCAAGAGACCCAGTACTTC
CDR3 protein: CASSLIGLGLIRQETQYF

J gene: TRBJ1-2
V gene: TRBV16
clone size: many
D gene: TRBD1
CDR3 DNA: TGTGCCAGCAGCCTGGGACAGGTGCACTATGGCTACACCTTC
CDR3 protein: CASSLGQVHYGYTF

J gene: TRBJ2-5
V gene: TRBV11-2
clone size: few
D gene: -
CDR3 DNA: TGTGCCAGCAGCTTAGACGGAATAGGGACTGTGGAGACCCAGTACTTC
CDR3 protein: CASSLDGIGTVETQYF

J gene: TRBJ1-2
V gene: TRBV5-1
clone size: -
D gene: -
CDR3 DNA: TGCGCCAGCAGCCCGGGGGACGGATTTGCCTTTAACTATGGCTACACCTTC
CDR3 protein: CASSPGDGFAFNYGYTF

J gene: TRBJ2-2
V gene: TRBV7-8
clone size: few
D gene: TRBD1
CDR3 DNA: TGTGCCAGCAGCTACCCCGGGACAGCCGACACCGGGGAGCTGTTTTTT
CDR3 protein: CASSYPGTADTGELFF

J gene: TRBJ2-5
V gene: TRBV6-1
clone size: -
D gene: -
CDR3 DNA: TGTGCCAGCAGCAGGGGGGGCCCCCAAGAGACCCAGTACTTC
CDR3 protein: CASSRGGPQETQYF

J gene: TRBJ1-5
V gene: TRBV28
clone size: -
D gene: -
CDR3 DNA: TGTGCCAGCAGTTCCGGCGGAGGGGGACAGCCCCAGCATTTT
CDR3 protein: CASSSGGGGQPQHF

J gene: TRBJ1-1
V gene: TRBV6-1
clone size: many
D gene: -
CDR3 DNA: TGTGCCACCCGACTTAGGAACACTGAAGCTTTCTTT
CDR3 protein: CATRLRNTEAFF

J gene: TRBJ1-2
V gene: TRBV28
clone size: few
D gene: TRBD1
CDR3 DNA: TGTGCCAGCAGTACACAGGGGCGCTATGGCTACACCTTC
CDR3 protein: CASSTQGRYGYTF

J gene: TRBJ1-1
V gene: TRBV29-1
clone size: many
D gene: TRBD1
CDR3 DNA: TGCAGCGTTGTGGGACAGGTAAACACTGAAGCTTTCTTT
CDR3 protein: CSVVGQVNTEAFF

J gene: TRBJ2-5
V gene: TRBV2
clone size: many
D gene: -
CDR3 DNA: TGTGCCAGCAGTGATGGTGGGGGGGCGGGAGAGACCCAGTACTTC
CDR3 protein: CASSDGGGAGETQYF

J gene: TRBJ1-1
V gene: TRBV12-3/TRBV12-4
clone size: many
D gene: -
CDR3 DNA: TGTGCCTGCGGACAGACTGAAGCTTTCTTT
CDR3 protein: CACGQTEAFF

J gene: TRBJ1-6
V gene: TRBV28
clone size: many
D gene: -
CDR3 DNA: TGTGCCAGCAGTTTTTCGGGCTGGGGACTGGGTTATTCACCCCTCCACTTT
CDR3 protein: CASSFSGWGLGYSPLHF

J gene: TRBJ2-5
V gene: TRBV11-2
clone size: many
D gene: -
CDR3 DNA: TGTGCCAGCAGCCCCTTTGCCCAAGAGACCCAGTACTTC
CDR3 protein: CASSPFAQETQYF

J gene: TRBJ2-5
V gene: TRBV12-5
clone size: many
D gene: -
CDR3 DNA: TGTGCTAGTGGTTTGGTGGCTAGTCGGGGTGAGACCCAGTACTTC
CDR3 protein: CASGLVASRGETQYF

J gene: TRBJ2-2
V gene: TRBV6-5
clone size: -
D gene: -
CDR3 DNA: TGTGCCAGCAGTTACTCGAGATTCACCAACACCGGGGAGCTGTTTTTT
CDR3 protein: CASSYSRFTNTGELFF

J gene: TRBJ2-7
V gene: TRBV6-1
clone size: -
D gene: -
CDR3 DNA: TGTGCCAGCAGTGAGATTATAGAGGGCTACGAGCAGTACTTC
CDR3 protein: CASSEIIEGYEQYF

J gene: TRBJ2-7
V gene: TRBV20-1
clone size: many
D gene: -
CDR3 DNA: TGCAGTGCTAGAGACTCCTATGGGTACGAGCAGTACTTC
CDR3 protein: CSARDSYGYEQYF

J gene: TRBJ1-2
V gene: TRBV28
clone size: -
D gene: -
CDR3 DNA: TGTGCCAGCAGCTCTAATGGCTACACCTTC
CDR3 protein: CASSSNGYTF

J gene: TRBJ1-2
V gene: TRBV29-1
clone size: many
D gene: -
CDR3 DNA: TGCAGCGCAAATACAGGGTTCTCTCTCTATGGCTACACCTTC
CDR3 protein: CSANTGFSLYGYTF

J gene: TRBJ2-7
V gene: TRBV30
clone size: few
D gene: -
CDR3 DNA: TGTGCCTGGAGTTCCGGACCCTCGAACGAGCAGTACTTC
CDR3 protein: CAWSSGPSNEQYF